This T cell receptor beta chain was captured by sequencing in a study of PD-1 blockade in classical Hodgkin lymphoma. Sequencing used immunoSEQ multiplex PCR; TCRdb keeps in-frame clones, though not all of them. The sample records some 64,000 clones, about 87% being singletons. All the patients suffered relapse after autologous stem cell transplantation, and brentuximab vedotin exposure differed. The source of this sequence is a human donor with classical Hodgkin lymphoma. The material was peripheral blood mononuclear cells (PBMCs), obtained at baseline.

Here the CDR3 reads CASSRDGLVSHEQYF. CDR3 DNA: TGTGCCAGCAGCCGAGACGGGCTAGTAAGCCACGAGCAGTACTTC. The chain carries TRBV11-2 and TRBJ2-7; D uncertain. Germline CDR1 is SGHAT and CDR2 is FQNNGV. The CDR3 is 15 amino acids. V shed 5 bases and J shed 5 bases, with 19 bases lying between them.